This TCR beta chain appears in the sequencing data of a study of cytomegalovirus exposure and HLA in healthy donors. Vbeta (60) and Jbeta (13) primers were used in the PCR. The data were produced by immunoSEQ multiplex PCR, yet TCRdb's version contains in-frame clones alone and is incomplete. Found here are about 89,000 clones, 86% of them singletons; the top ten hold roughly 9%. The CDR3 contains 14 residues. Unmatched junction bases numbered 5, after V lost 5 bases and J lost 3 bases. Germline-derived CDR1 and CDR2 are SEHNR and FQNEAQ (reference sequence). Material for sequencing was PBMCs. This clonotype originated in a man under 40 in good health and CMV-seropositive. The genes are TRBV7-9 and TRBJ2-5; TRBD1 agrees at 8 bases. The CDR3 DNA reads as TGTGCCAGCAGCCCTCAGACAGGGGAAGAGACCCAGTACTTC. Translating it yields CASSPQTGEETQYF.